The rows below give T cell receptor beta chains drawn from one sample of a study of shared clonotypes between healthy human individuals. Profiling relied on immunoSEQ multiplex PCR, and the TCRdb table lists in-frame clones only, not all of them. This sample has around 450,000 clones; 79% occur once, and the top ten carry roughly 13%. Material: PBMCs. These receptors originate from a woman aged 40 to 50 in good health. Some clones in this sample may be carry-over from other donors' samples. The CDR3 runs from the conserved cysteine through the conserved F or W. The order of the fields is J gene, V gene, clone size, D gene, CDR3 protein, CDR3 DNA. The D gene is left open where the match is weak. Not all rows give a size; the values are once, few, many and, for expanded clones, a class.

j_call: TRBJ2-7; v_call: TRBV14; clone_size: .; d_call: .; cdr3_aa: CASSQSRGGSHEQYF; cdr3_nt: TGTGCCAGCAGCCAGAGCCGTGGGGGGTCCCACGAGCAGTACTTC
j_call: TRBJ2-5; v_call: TRBV7-3; clone_size: .; d_call: TRBD2; cdr3_aa: CASSRAGGSETQYF; cdr3_nt: TGTGCCAGCAGCAGAGCGGGAGGGTCGGAGACCCAGTACTTC
j_call: TRBJ1-1; v_call: TRBV10-3; clone_size: .; d_call: .; cdr3_aa: CAISDPTYMNTEAFF; cdr3_nt: TGTGCCATCAGTGACCCAACCTACATGAACACTGAAGCTTTCTTT
j_call: TRBJ2-1; v_call: TRBV6-5; clone_size: .; d_call: .; cdr3_aa: CASSYPGDGNEQFF; cdr3_nt: TGTGCCAGCAGTTATCCCGGGGATGGCAATGAGCAGTTCTTC
j_call: TRBJ2-7; v_call: TRBV29-1; clone_size: .; d_call: .; cdr3_aa: CSVEGHSYEQYF; cdr3_nt: TGCAGCGTTGAGGGACACTCCTACGAGCAGTACTTC
j_call: TRBJ1-2; v_call: TRBV5-6; clone_size: .; d_call: .; cdr3_aa: CASTFSGVGCTF; cdr3_nt: TGTGCCAGCACCTTTTCGGGGGTTGGGTGCACCTTC
j_call: TRBJ2-7; v_call: TRBV6-1; clone_size: .; d_call: .; cdr3_aa: CASSELDGSSYEQYF; cdr3_nt: TGTGCCAGCAGTGAACTGGACGGGAGCTCCTACGAGCAGTACTTC
j_call: TRBJ1-1; v_call: TRBV7-2; clone_size: many; d_call: .; cdr3_aa: CASSLSSHLSTEAFF; cdr3_nt: TGTGCCAGCAGCTTAAGTAGTCACTTAAGCACTGAAGCTTTCTTT
j_call: TRBJ1-2; v_call: TRBV7-2; clone_size: .; d_call: .; cdr3_aa: CASSLGPGDYGYTF; cdr3_nt: TGTGCCAGCAGCCTGGGCCCGGGCGACTATGGCTACACCTTC
j_call: TRBJ1-1; v_call: TRBV5-1; clone_size: .; d_call: .; cdr3_aa: CASSLVSGEGNTEAFF; cdr3_nt: TGCGCCAGCAGCTTGGTTTCGGGGGAGGGGAACACTGAAGCTTTCTTT
j_call: TRBJ1-1; v_call: TRBV9; clone_size: .; d_call: .; cdr3_aa: CASSVGAGVMNTEAFF; cdr3_nt: TGTGCCAGCAGCGTAGGGGCAGGGGTGATGAACACTGAAGCTTTCTTT
j_call: TRBJ2-7; v_call: TRBV2; clone_size: .; d_call: .; cdr3_aa: CASRRGSWYSKNSYEQYF; cdr3_nt: TGTGCCAGCAGGCGAGGGAGCTGGTACTCGAAAAACTCCTACGAGCAGTACTTC
j_call: TRBJ1-1; v_call: TRBV4-1; clone_size: .; d_call: .; cdr3_aa: CASSQGVGPGRMNTEAFF; cdr3_nt: TGCGCCAGCAGCCAAGGGGTTGGTCCTGGGAGGATGAACACTGAAGCTTTCTTT
j_call: TRBJ1-1; v_call: TRBV2; clone_size: .; d_call: TRBD1; cdr3_aa: CASSEEGGQGNTEAFF; cdr3_nt: TGTGCCAGCAGTGAAGAAGGGGGCCAGGGGAACACTGAAGCTTTCTTT
j_call: TRBJ2-3; v_call: TRBV11-2; clone_size: .; d_call: TRBD2; cdr3_aa: CASSLDLAGGSTDTQYF; cdr3_nt: TGTGCCAGCAGCTTGGACTTAGCGGGAGGCAGCACAGATACGCAGTATTTT
j_call: TRBJ2-1; v_call: TRBV5-4; clone_size: .; d_call: .; cdr3_aa: CASSLDRATYNEQFF; cdr3_nt: TGTGCCAGCAGCTTGGACAGGGCGACCTACAATGAGCAGTTCTTC
j_call: TRBJ2-1; v_call: TRBV2; clone_size: .; d_call: TRBD2; cdr3_aa: CASKAGVGYNEQFF; cdr3_nt: TGTGCCAGCAAAGCGGGAGTCGGCTACAATGAGCAGTTCTTC
j_call: TRBJ1-1; v_call: TRBV11-2; clone_size: .; d_call: .; cdr3_aa: CASSPTARGNTEAFF; cdr3_nt: TGTGCCAGCAGCCCCACGGCACGGGGGAACACTGAAGCTTTCTTT
j_call: TRBJ2-1; v_call: TRBV10-2; clone_size: .; d_call: TRBD2; cdr3_aa: CASSEGSGRINEQFF; cdr3_nt: TGCGCCAGCAGTGAAGGTAGCGGGAGAATTAATGAGCAGTTCTTC
j_call: TRBJ2-7; v_call: TRBV5-4; clone_size: .; d_call: .; cdr3_aa: CASSLVGGSPYEQYF; cdr3_nt: TGTGCCAGCAGCTTGGTAGGGGGATCACCCTACGAGCAGTACTTC
j_call: TRBJ2-3; v_call: TRBV7-9; clone_size: .; d_call: TRBD2; cdr3_aa: CASSQTTSPGADTQYF; cdr3_nt: TGTGCCAGCAGCCAAACGACTAGCCCCGGAGCGGATACGCAGTATTTT
j_call: TRBJ1-1; v_call: TRBV7-9; clone_size: .; d_call: .; cdr3_aa: CASSGEDGVNTEAFF; cdr3_nt: TGTGCCAGCAGCGGAGAGGACGGCGTGAACACTGAAGCTTTCTTT
j_call: TRBJ1-4; v_call: TRBV4-1; clone_size: .; d_call: .; cdr3_aa: CASSQDFPYARGEKLFF; cdr3_nt: TGCGCCAGCAGCCAAGATTTCCCCTACGCTAGGGGTGAAAAACTGTTTTTT
j_call: TRBJ1-4; v_call: TRBV5-4; clone_size: .; d_call: .; cdr3_aa: CASSLATGGNEKLFF; cdr3_nt: TGTGCCAGCAGCTTGGCGACAGGCGGTAATGAAAAACTGTTTTTT
j_call: TRBJ2-1; v_call: TRBV7-9; clone_size: few; d_call: .; cdr3_aa: CASGSFGSYNEQFF; cdr3_nt: TGTGCCAGCGGGTCGTTTGGGTCCTACAATGAGCAGTTCTTC
j_call: TRBJ1-2; v_call: TRBV13; clone_size: .; d_call: TRBD1; cdr3_aa: CASSRDREGELYGYTF; cdr3_nt: TGTGCCAGCAGCCGGGACAGGGAGGGGGAGCTCTATGGCTACACCTTC
j_call: TRBJ1-1; v_call: TRBV28; clone_size: .; d_call: TRBD1; cdr3_aa: CASSSRTGVMVETEAFF; cdr3_nt: TGTGCCAGCAGTTCCAGGACAGGGGTAATGGTAGAAACTGAAGCTTTCTTT
j_call: TRBJ2-2; v_call: TRBV5-1; clone_size: .; d_call: .; cdr3_aa: CASLEWVNTGELFF; cdr3_nt: TGCGCCAGCTTAGAGTGGGTAAACACCGGGGAGCTGTTTTTT
j_call: TRBJ2-1; v_call: TRBV9; clone_size: .; d_call: TRBD2; cdr3_aa: CASSVVAGGPYNEQFF; cdr3_nt: TGTGCCAGCAGCGTAGTCGCGGGAGGCCCCTACAATGAGCAGTTCTTC
j_call: TRBJ1-5; v_call: TRBV28; clone_size: .; d_call: TRBD1; cdr3_aa: CASSLLTGGERNQPQHF; cdr3_nt: TGTGCCAGCAGTTTGCTCACAGGGGGCGAACGCAATCAGCCCCAGCATTTT
j_call: TRBJ1-4; v_call: TRBV30; clone_size: many; d_call: .; cdr3_aa: CAWSPLREKLFF; cdr3_nt: TGTGCCTGGAGTCCCCTGAGGGAAAAACTGTTTTTT
j_call: TRBJ2-3; v_call: TRBV7-2; clone_size: .; d_call: .; cdr3_aa: CASSLERYTQYF; cdr3_nt: TGTGCCAGCAGCTTGGAGCGGTATACGCAGTATTTT
j_call: TRBJ2-7; v_call: TRBV11-3; clone_size: .; d_call: .; cdr3_aa: CASSSHHRDPSEQYF; cdr3_nt: TGTGCCAGCAGCTCCCACCACCGCGACCCGTCCGAGCAGTACTTC
j_call: TRBJ1-1; v_call: TRBV7-9; clone_size: .; d_call: .; cdr3_aa: CASSLDRETEAFF; cdr3_nt: TGTGCCAGCAGCTTAGACAGGGAGACTGAAGCTTTCTTT
j_call: TRBJ1-4; v_call: TRBV4-2; clone_size: .; d_call: .; cdr3_aa: CASSQDLNSWGGTNEKLFF; cdr3_nt: TGTGCCAGCAGCCAAGATCTTAATTCGTGGGGTGGGACTAATGAAAAACTGTTTTTT
j_call: TRBJ1-1; v_call: TRBV27; clone_size: .; d_call: TRBD1; cdr3_aa: CASSQNYRGYTEAFF; cdr3_nt: TGTGCCAGCAGTCAGAACTACAGGGGGTACACTGAAGCTTTCTTT